What follows is one T cell receptor (beta chain) and its context. Its antigen is undetermined. Time point reported: blood 4 weeks post-SBRT, at nephrectomy. Treatment described: 15 Gy SBRT to primary tumor, nephrectomy 4 weeks later. Nephrectomy followed 15 Gy stereotactic body radiation by 4 weeks. This specimen belongs to a study of radiation and T cells in renal cell carcinoma. Study-level results: In blood, top tumor clones expanded by 2 weeks, shrinking by 4.

Germline values: CDR1 MNHEY, CDR2 SVGAGI. The CDR3 length is 12 residues. The ends were cut back, 6 bases at V and 0 bases at J, with 6 bases in the middle. Profiling relied on immunoSEQ multiplex PCR, and the TCRdb table lists in-frame clones only, not all of them. The table has 140,000 to 150,000 clones, 80% to 90% seen once. This sequence originates from a woman aged 45 to 65 with renal cell carcinoma. This chain uses TRBV6-5 with TRBJ2-7; D gene unclear. Material: blood, obtained from a patient whose treatment included radiotherapy and nephrectomy. In DNA, the CDR3 is TGTGCCAGCAGCGGCAGCTCCTACGAGCAGTACTTC. Protein: CASSGSSYEQYF.